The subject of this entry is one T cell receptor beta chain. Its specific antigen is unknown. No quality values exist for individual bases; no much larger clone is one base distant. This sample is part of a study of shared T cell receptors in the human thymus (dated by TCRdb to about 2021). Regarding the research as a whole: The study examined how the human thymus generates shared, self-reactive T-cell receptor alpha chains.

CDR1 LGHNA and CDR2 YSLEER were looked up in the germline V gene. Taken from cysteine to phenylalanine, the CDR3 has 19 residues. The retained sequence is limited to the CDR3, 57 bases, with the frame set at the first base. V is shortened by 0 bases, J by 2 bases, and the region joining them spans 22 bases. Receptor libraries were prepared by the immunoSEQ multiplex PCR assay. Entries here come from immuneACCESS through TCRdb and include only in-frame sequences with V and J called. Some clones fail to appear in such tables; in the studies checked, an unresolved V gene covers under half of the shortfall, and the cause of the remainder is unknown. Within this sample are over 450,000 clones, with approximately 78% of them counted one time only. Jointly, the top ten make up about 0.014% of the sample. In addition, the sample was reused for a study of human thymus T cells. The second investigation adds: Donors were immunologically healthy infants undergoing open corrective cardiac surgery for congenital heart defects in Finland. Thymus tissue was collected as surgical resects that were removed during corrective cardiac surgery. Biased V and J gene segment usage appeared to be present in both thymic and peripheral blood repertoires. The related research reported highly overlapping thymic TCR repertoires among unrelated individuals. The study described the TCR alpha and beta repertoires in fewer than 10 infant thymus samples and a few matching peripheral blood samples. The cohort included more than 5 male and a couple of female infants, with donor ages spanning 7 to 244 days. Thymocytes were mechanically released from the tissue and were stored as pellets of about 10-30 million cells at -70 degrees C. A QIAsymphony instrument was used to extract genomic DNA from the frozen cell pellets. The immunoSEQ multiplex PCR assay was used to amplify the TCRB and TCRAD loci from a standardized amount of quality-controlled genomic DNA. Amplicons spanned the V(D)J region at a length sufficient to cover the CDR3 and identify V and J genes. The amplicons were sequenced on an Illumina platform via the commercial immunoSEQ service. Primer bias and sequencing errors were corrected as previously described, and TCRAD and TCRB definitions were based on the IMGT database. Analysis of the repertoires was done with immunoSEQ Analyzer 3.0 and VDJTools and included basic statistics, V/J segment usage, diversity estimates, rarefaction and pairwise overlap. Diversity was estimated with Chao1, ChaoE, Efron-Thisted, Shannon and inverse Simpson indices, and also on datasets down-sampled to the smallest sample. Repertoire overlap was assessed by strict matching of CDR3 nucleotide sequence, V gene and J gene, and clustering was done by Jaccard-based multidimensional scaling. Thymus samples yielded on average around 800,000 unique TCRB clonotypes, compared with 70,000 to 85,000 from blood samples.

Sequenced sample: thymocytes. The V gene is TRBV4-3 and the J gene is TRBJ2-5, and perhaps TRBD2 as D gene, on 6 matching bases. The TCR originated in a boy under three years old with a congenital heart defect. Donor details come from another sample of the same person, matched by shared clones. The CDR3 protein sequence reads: CASSQDQSVGGLGQETQYF. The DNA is TGCGCCAGCAGCCAAGATCAGTCGGTTGGAGGGCTCGGGCAAGAGACCCAGTACTTC.